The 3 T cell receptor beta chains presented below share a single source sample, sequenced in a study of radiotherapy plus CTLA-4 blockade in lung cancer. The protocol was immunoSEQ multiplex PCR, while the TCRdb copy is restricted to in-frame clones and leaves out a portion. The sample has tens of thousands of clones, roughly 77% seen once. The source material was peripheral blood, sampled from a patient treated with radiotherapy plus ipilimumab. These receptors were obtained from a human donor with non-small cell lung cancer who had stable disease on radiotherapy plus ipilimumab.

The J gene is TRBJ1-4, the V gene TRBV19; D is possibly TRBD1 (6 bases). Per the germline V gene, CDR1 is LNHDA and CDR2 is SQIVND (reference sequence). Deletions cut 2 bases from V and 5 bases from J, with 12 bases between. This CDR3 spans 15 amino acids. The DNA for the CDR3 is TGTGCCAGTAGTATACCCCGACAGGCGAATGAAAAACTGTTTTTT. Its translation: CASSIPRQANEKLFF.

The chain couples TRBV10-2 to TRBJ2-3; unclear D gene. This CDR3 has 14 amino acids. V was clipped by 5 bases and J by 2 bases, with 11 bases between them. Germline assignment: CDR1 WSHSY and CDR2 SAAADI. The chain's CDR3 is CASSIGRDTDTQYF. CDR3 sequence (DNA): TGCGCCAGCAGTATCGGCAGAGACACAGATACGCAGTATTTT.

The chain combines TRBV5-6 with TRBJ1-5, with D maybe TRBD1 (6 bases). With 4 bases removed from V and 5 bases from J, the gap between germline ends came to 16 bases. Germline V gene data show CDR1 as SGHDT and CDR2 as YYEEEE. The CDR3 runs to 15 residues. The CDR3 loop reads CASSHLNRVDQPQHF. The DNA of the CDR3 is TGTGCCAGCAGCCACCTGAACAGGGTGGATCAGCCCCAGCATTTT.